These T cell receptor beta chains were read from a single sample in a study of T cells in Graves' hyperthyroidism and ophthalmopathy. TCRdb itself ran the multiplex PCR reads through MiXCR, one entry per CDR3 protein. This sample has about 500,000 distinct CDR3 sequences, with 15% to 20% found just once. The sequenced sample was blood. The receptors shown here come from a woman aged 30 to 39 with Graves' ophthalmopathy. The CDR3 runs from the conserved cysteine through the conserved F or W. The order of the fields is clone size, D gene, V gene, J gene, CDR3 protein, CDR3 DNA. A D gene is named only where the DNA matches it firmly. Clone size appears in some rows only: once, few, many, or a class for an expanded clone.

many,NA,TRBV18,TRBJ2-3,CASSPGRRDTQYF,TGTGCCAGCTCACCAGGCCGCCGAGATACGCAGTATTTT
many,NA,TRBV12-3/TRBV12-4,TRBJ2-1,CASSLRGQFF,TGTGCCAGCAGTTTGAGGGGGCAGTTCTTC
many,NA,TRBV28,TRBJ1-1,CASSDTARIAFF,TGTGCCAGCAGTGACACGGCTCGGATCGCTTTCTTT
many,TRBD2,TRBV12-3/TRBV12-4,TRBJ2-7,CASSFLGTSVLYEQYF,TGTGCCAGCAGTTTTCTCGGGACTAGCGTACTCTACGAGCAGTACTTC
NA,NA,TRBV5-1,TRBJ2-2,CASKYLANTGELFF,TGCGCCAGCAAATACCTAGCGAACACCGGGGAGCTGTTTTTT
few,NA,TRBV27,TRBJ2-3,CASRSNSKDTQYF,TGTGCCAGCAGATCTAACAGTAAAGATACGCAGTATTTT
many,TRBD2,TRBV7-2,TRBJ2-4,CASSRSAGVRNIQYF,TGTGCCAGCAGCCGGTCGGCGGGAGTCAGGAACATTCAGTACTTC
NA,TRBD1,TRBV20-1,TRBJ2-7,CSASSGGARSYEQYF,TGCAGTGCTAGTTCAGGGGGCGCGCGGTCCTACGAGCAGTACTTC
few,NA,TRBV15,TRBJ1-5,CATSRDPNGYQPQHF,TGTGCCACCAGCAGAGATCCTAACGGTTATCAGCCCCAGCATTTT
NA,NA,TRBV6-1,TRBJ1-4,CASSEGERKKLFF,TGTGCCAGCAGTGAGGGCGAAAGGAAAAAACTGTTTTTT
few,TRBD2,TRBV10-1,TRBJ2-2,CASSGLAGGENTGELFF,TGCGCCAGCAGTGGGCTAGCGGGAGGGGAGAACACCGGGGAGCTGTTTTTT
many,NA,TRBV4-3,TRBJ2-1,CASSQEFRGSYNEQFF,TGCGCCAGCAGCCAAGAGTTCCGCGGCTCCTACAATGAGCAGTTCTTC
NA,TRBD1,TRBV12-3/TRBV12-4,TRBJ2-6,CASSYGTGSGANVLTF,TGTGCCAGCAGTTACGGGACAGGGAGTGGGGCCAACGTCCTGACTTTC
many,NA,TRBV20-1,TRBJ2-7,CSAEGPGLRPTYEQYF,TGCAGTGCCGAAGGACCAGGGTTACGGCCTACCTACGAGCAGTACTTC
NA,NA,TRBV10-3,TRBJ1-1,CAISGQEGEAFF,TGTGCCATCAGTGGACAGGAGGGTGAAGCTTTCTTT
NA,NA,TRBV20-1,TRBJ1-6,CSALQRANNSPLHF,TGCAGTGCTCTACAAAGGGCTAATAATTCACCCCTCCACTTT